This T cell receptor beta chain was recorded in a study of tissue T cells after allogeneic stem cell transplantation. Points from the study as a whole: Few T cell clones were shared across patients, but motif clusters showed tissue-specific shared signatures.

Of note for this clone: What it binds is unknown. The listed genes are named as in mouse. This CDR3 is also generated by other DNA sequences in the sample.

Sequenced by immunoSEQ multiplex PCR; TCRdb stores in-frame clones only, minus some. In the table there are about 48,000 clones, roughly 73% of which are singletons. The clonotype comes from a pool of C57BL/6 mice in good health. The sequencing input was sorted cells pooled from one or two spleens.

CDR3 loop: CASRTGGQDTQYF. CDR3 bases read: TGTGCCAGCAGGACTGGGGGCCAAGACACCCAGTAC. The rearrangement uses TRBV19 and TRBJ2-5; 9 bases fit TRBD2. Sequencing ends 1 residue short of the CDR3 end; the germline J gene provides the rest. The trim removed 5 bases at V and 2 bases at J, leaving 0 bases unmatched. The CDR3 spans 13 residues. Germline V lookup: CDR1 FNHDT, CDR2 SITEND (reference sequence).